Listed here are 20 T cell receptor beta chains from one sample, sequenced in a study of beta chain features in type 1 diabetes. Expressed TCRB transcripts got sequenced, as all isolated RNA was reverse transcribed. The method was immunoSEQ multiplex PCR; TCRdb's version includes in-frame clones alone and lacks a portion of them. The top ten hold more than 1% of the sample, which has fewer than 350,000 clones, approximately 8.1% seen once. The source material was central memory CD4+ T cells from blood. These receptors were obtained from a woman younger than 30 in good health.

The CDR3 coding sequence is TGTGCCAGCAGCTCCTATCATTATAGCAATCAGCCCCAGCATTTT. It codes for CASSSYHYSNQPQHF. The V gene is TRBV7-2, the J gene TRBJ1-5; D is unclear. The CDR3 runs to 15 residues. Germline CDR1 and CDR2: SGHTA and FQGNSA. V was cut by 4 bases and J by 0 bases, with 10 bases left in between.

The chain has TRBV30 and TRBJ1-2, with D maybe TRBD1 (6 bases). The CDR3 is 12 residues long. The germline V gene has CDR1 GTSNPN and CDR2 SVGIG (reference sequence). Trimming took 3 bases from V and 4 from J, leaving 9 bases between them. This chain's CDR3 is CAWRWGAYGYTF. The CDR3 DNA is TGTGCCTGGAGGTGGGGGGCCTATGGCTACACCTTC.

The V call is TRBV5-1, the J call TRBJ1-6, with a tentative D call TRBD1 (5 bases). This CDR3 region has 14 residues. The germline CDR1 and CDR2 sequences are SGHRS and YFSETQ. Trimming pared 0 bases from V and 9 bases from J, leaving 10 bases between. CDR3 DNA: TGCGCCAGCAGCTTGGACATCCAGGGTTCACCCCTCCACTTT. It specifies CASSLDIQGSPLHF.

This clone was seen ten or more times. CDR3 bases: TGTGCCAGCAGTGGAAGACAGGGGGGGACCCAGTACTTC. Amino acid sequence: CASSGRQGGTQYF. This chain uses TRBV2 with TRBJ2-5; 9 bases align to TRBD1. Germline-derived CDR1 and CDR2 are SNHLY and FYNNEI. CDR3 length: 13 residues. Unmatched junction bases numbered 4, after V lost 4 bases and J lost 7 bases.

Only a few counts were recorded for this clone. In the same sample, other DNA sequences code for this CDR3. V usage is TRBV10-3 and J usage is TRBJ2-1; possibly TRBD1 for D (5 bases). The germline V and J ends were trimmed by 0 bases and 5 bases, with 8 bases remaining between them. Germline-derived CDR1 and CDR2 are ENHRY and SYGVKD. The CDR3 covers 14 residues. The CDR3 reads CAISESTGNNEQFF. CDR3 nucleotide sequence: TGTGCCATCAGTGAGTCAACAGGCAACAATGAGCAGTTCTTC.

The chain uses TRBV18 and TRBJ1-1; D is perhaps TRBD1 (5 bases). Germline V CDR1 and CDR2: KGHSH, LQKENI. The CDR3 extends over 16 amino acids. Between the trimmed V and J ends, which lost 3 bases and 0 bases, there was a span of 14 bases. CDR3: CASSPGTGVMNTEAFF. As DNA, the CDR3 is TGTGCCAGCTCACCTGGGACGGGTGTCATGAACACTGAAGCTTTCTTT.

This clone was detected a few times. The chain combines TRBV6-1 with TRBJ2-2, with 9 bases aligning to TRBD1. This CDR3 spans 21 amino acids. Germline assignment: CDR1 MNHNS and CDR2 SASEGT. The ends lost 2 bases at V and 0 bases at J; junction bases unmatched: 16. CDR3 sequence (DNA): TGTGCCAGCAGTGAAAGGTCCAGGACAAGGGGACAGGGAGCGAACACCGGGGAGCTGTTTTTT. As protein: CASSERSRTRGQGANTGELFF.

In its sample, this clone was seen a few times. One end of the junction does not line up with germline, which may come from a read error. This chain uses TRBV7-3 with TRBJ2-7; 7 bases line up with TRBD1. CDR1 is SGHTA, CDR2 FQGTGA, per germline. This CDR3 comprises 12 residues. CDR3 residues: CASSFPLGQPNF. The CDR3 bases are TGTGCCAGCAGCTTCCCACTGGGACAGCCAAACTTC.

In its sample, this clone was seen a few times. The chain couples TRBV6-6 to TRBJ1-1; D call uncertain. V lost 5 bases and J 3 bases, leaving 16 bases between the germline ends. There are 15 residues in the CDR3. CDR1 and CDR2 from the germline V gene are MNHNY and SVGAGI (reference sequence). The CDR3 here is CASSREGLGYTEAFF. In nucleotides, the CDR3 is TGTGCCAGCAGTAGGGAGGGCCTGGGGTACACTGAAGCTTTCTTT.

This clone was counted a few times. The chain carries TRBV19 and TRBJ2-5; D possibly corresponds to TRBD2 (6 bases). Germline loops: CDR1 LNHDA, CDR2 SQIVND (reference sequence). There are 14 residues in the CDR3. Between the trimmed V and J ends, which lost 5 bases and 2 bases, there was a span of 12 bases. CDR3 sequence (DNA): TGTGCCAGTAGTCGTAGGACTACTCAAGAGACCCAGTACTTC. Protein: CASSRRTTQETQYF.

The rearrangement uses TRBV11-3 and TRBJ2-3; D call uncertain. CDR3 size: 16 residues. The V and J ends lost 1 base and 8 bases respectively, with 19 bases between them. CDR1 and CDR2 from the germline V gene are SGHNT and YENEEA. CDR3 coding DNA: TGTGCCAGCAGCTTAGGTGTAGAGCCCCGAGACGGTACGCAGTATTTT. Translating it yields CASSLGVEPRDGTQYF.

This clone was counted between two and nine times. This chain's CDR3 is CASSQSNRGNTEAFF. The DNA for the CDR3 is TGTGCCAGCAGTCAATCCAACAGGGGCAACACTGAAGCTTTCTTT. V and J are TRBV6-6 and TRBJ1-1, with 7 bases aligning to TRBD1. Germline CDR1 MNHNY, CDR2 SVGAGI (reference sequence). CDR3 length equals 15 residues. V dropped 5 bases and J dropped 2; count of bases not matched to a gene: 8.

This clone was recorded a few times. J is TRBJ2-1 and V is TRBV6-4; 7 bases agree with TRBD1. J lost 9 bases, V lost 5 bases, and 4 bases had no gene match. CDR3 length: 12 residues. Looked up from germline, CDR1 is MRHNA and CDR2 is SNTAGT. In nucleotides, the CDR3 is TGTGCCAGCAGTCCAACAGGGGCTGAGCAGTTCTTC. Translated: CASSPTGAEQFF.

This clone was seen only a few times. V gene TRBV7-9 combines with J gene TRBJ1-1, with D possibly matching TRBD1 (5 bases). From germline, CDR1 is SEHNR and CDR2 FQNEAQ (reference sequence). The CDR3 consists of 13 residues. The V end lost 7 bases, the J end lost 1 base, and 10 bases lay between the germline ends. CDR3 amino acids: CASTWGGNTEAFF. In DNA form, the CDR3 reads TGTGCCAGCACCTGGGGCGGGAACACTGAAGCTTTCTTT.

This clone was picked up many times. The CDR3 sequence is CASSPQGFNEQFF. The DNA for the CDR3 is TGTGCCAGCTCACCACAGGGGTTCAATGAGCAGTTCTTC. V usage is TRBV18 and J usage is TRBJ2-1; tentative D call: TRBD1 (5 bases). Germline CDR1 KGHSH, CDR2 LQKENI. This CDR3 has 13 residues. V lost 1 base and J 6 bases, leaving 7 bases between the germline ends.

The chain couples TRBV7-2 to TRBJ1-2; 7 bases fit TRBD1. The CDR3 extends over 13 amino acids. The germline CDR1 and CDR2 sequences are SGHTA and FQGNSA. V gave up 5 bases and J gave up 8 bases; unmatched junction bases: 8. The CDR3: CASSPTGVEGYTF. The CDR3 DNA reads as TGTGCCAGCAGCCCCACAGGGGTAGAGGGCTACACCTTC.

This chain joins TRBV7-2 and TRBJ2-3; 7 nucleotides line up with TRBD1. Germline CDR1 is SGHTA and CDR2 is FQGNSA. V trimming: 0 bases; J trimming: 0 bases; junction bases outside the gene matches: 6. CDR3 length equals 17 residues. As DNA, the CDR3 is TGTGCCAGCAGCTTAGCCAGCAGGGGGACGAGCACAGATACGCAGTATTTT. Its translation is CASSLASRGTSTDTQYF.

The V gene is TRBV4-2, the J gene TRBJ2-7; TRBD2 matches at 8 bases. The CDR3 has 14 amino acids. With 1 base clipped from V and 4 bases from J, the junction kept 3 bases outside the gene matches. The germline V gene has CDR1 LGHNA and CDR2 YNFKEQ. As DNA, the CDR3 is TGTGCCAGCAGCCAAGCAGCGGGGGCGTACGAGCAGTACGTC. Its translation is CASSQAAGAYEQYV.

This sequence joins TRBV5-1 and TRBJ1-1; D gene uncertain. CDR1 is SGHRS, CDR2 YFSETQ, per germline. V lost 2 bases, J lost 4 bases, and 18 bases lay in between. The CDR3 is 16 amino acids. CDR3 residues: CASSFDPGRVSTEAFF. DNA for the CDR3: TGCGCCAGCAGCTTTGACCCGGGGAGGGTGAGCACTGAAGCTTTCTTT.

Notes on this clone: Other DNA sequences of this sample code for an identical CDR3. The chain links TRBV5-1 to TRBJ2-6, with 11 bases fitting TRBD1. Germline loops: CDR1 SGHRS, CDR2 YFSETQ. CDR3 size: 20 residues. With 4 bases clipped from V and 0 bases from J, the junction kept 12 bases outside the gene matches. The CDR3 DNA sequence: TGCGCCAGCAGCGCGGGGACAGGGGGTCCTAAACCCTCTGGGGCCAACGTCCTGACTTTC. It specifies CASSAGTGGPKPSGANVLTF.